These 3 T cell receptor beta chains were sequenced from one sample in a study of cytomegalovirus exposure and HLA in healthy donors (dated by TCRdb to the late 2010s). The method was the immunoSEQ multiplex PCR assay. A mixture of 60 forward primers for TCR Vbeta segments and 13 reverse primers for TCR Jbeta segments was used in the multiplex PCR. Sourced from immuneACCESS, this table was stored by TCRdb with only in-frame sequences that have V and J called. A share of the clones is absent; for the studies checked, an unresolved V gene accounts for under half, and the remainder has no known explanation. For this sample the table gives about 170,000 clones, of which just over 75% were detected only once. About 2% of the sample is held by the ten biggest clonotypes. Source material: PBMCs. Every receptor here comes from a woman aged 25 to 39 in good health and CMV-seropositive.

This chain links TRBV6-5 with TRBJ2-7; 7 bases are shared with TRBD1. CDR3 length: 15 amino acids. Trimming at V came to 7 bases and at J to 3 bases, leaving 12 bases not matched to a gene. Per germline, CDR1 MNHEY and CDR2 SVGAGI. The CDR3 here is CASTRPGGSIYEQYF. The CDR3 DNA follows: TGTGCCAGCACCCGACCAGGGGGTTCCATCTACGAGCAGTACTTC.

The chain uses TRBV28 and TRBJ1-2; D perhaps matches TRBD1 (6 bases). Per germline, CDR1 MDHEN and CDR2 SYDVKM. CDR3 size: 14 residues. V lost 4 bases, J lost 7 bases, and 16 bases lay in between. As DNA, the CDR3 is TGTGCCAGCAGTTCCCAGGGGAGGGAAGGTGGCTACACCTTC. Its protein is CASSSQGREGGYTF.

This clone was detected only once. The J gene is TRBJ2-3, the V gene TRBV29-1, with D unclear. Germline V lookup: CDR1 SQVTM, CDR2 ANQGSEA. The length of the CDR3 is 13 residues. Trimming shortened V by 0 bases and J by 3 bases, and 7 bases separated the two germline ends. CDR3 region: CSVEEHGTDTQYF. CDR3 DNA sequence: TGCAGCGTTGAAGAACATGGTACAGATACGCAGTATTTT.